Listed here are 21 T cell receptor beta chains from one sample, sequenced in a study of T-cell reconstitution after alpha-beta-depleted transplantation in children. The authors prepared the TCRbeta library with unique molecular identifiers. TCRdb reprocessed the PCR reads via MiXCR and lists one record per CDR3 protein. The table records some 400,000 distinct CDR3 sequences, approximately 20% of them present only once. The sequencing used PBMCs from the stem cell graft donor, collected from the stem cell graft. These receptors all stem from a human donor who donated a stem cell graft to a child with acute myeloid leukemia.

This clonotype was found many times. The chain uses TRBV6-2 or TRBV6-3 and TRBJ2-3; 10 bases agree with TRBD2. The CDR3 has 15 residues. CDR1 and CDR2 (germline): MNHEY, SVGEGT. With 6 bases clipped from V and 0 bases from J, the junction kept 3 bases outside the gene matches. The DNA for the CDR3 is TGTGCCAGCAGCCAGCGGGAGGGAAGCACAGATACGCAGTATTTT. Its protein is CASSQREGSTDTQYF.

The CDR3 here is CASRLMAGDEQFF. For the CDR3, the DNA is TGTGCCAGCAGACTTATGGCGGGCGATGAGCAGTTCTTC. The chain has TRBV11-2 and TRBJ2-1, with a weak D call TRBD2 (5 bases). The germline V gene has CDR1 SGHAT and CDR2 FQNNGV. The CDR3 length is 13 residues. V lost 6 bases and J 8 bases, leaving 14 bases between the germline ends.

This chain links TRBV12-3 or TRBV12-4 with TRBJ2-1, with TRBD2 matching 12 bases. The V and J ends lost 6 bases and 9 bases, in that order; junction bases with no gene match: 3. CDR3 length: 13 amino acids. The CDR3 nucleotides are TGTGCCAGCAGACTAGCGGGAGGTAGTGAGCAGTTCTTC. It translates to CASRLAGGSEQFF.

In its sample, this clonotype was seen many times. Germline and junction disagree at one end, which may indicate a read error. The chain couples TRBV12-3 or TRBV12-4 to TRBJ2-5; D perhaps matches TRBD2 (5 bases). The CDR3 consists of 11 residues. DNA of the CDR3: TGCCCGGGGAAAAAGGAGGAGACCCAGTACTTC. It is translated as CPGKKEETQYF.

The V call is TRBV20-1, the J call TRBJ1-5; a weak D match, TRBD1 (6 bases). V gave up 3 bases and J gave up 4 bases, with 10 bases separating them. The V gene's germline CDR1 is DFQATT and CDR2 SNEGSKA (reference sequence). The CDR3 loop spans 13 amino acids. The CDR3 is CSARRQDNQPQHF. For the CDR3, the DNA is TGCAGTGCTAGGAGACAGGATAATCAGCCCCAGCATTTT.

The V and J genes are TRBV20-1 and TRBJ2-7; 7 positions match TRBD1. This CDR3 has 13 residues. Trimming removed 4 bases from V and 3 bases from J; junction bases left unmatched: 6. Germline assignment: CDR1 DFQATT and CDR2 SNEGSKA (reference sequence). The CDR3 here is CSAMTGILYEQYF. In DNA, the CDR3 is TGCAGTGCTATGACAGGGATCCTCTACGAGCAGTACTTC.

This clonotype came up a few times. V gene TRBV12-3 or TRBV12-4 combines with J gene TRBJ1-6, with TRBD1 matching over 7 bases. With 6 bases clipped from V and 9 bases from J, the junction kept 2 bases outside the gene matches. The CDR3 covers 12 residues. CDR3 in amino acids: CASSGTVSPLHF. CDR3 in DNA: TGTGCCAGCAGCGGGACAGTTTCACCCCTCCACTTT.

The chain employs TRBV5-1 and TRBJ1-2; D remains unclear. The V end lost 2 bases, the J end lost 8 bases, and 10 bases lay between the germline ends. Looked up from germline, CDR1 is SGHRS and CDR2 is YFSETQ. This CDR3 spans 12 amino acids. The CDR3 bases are TGCGCCAGCAGCTTCGGAGAACGGGGCTACACCTTC. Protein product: CASSFGERGYTF.

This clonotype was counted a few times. CDR3 nucleotides: TGCAGTGCTAGGGCTAGCGGGATCGCCTTAGATACGCAGTATTTT. Its translation is CSARASGIALDTQYF. This chain joins TRBV20-1 and TRBJ2-3; TRBD2 matches at 9 bases. The germline V gene has CDR1 DFQATT and CDR2 SNEGSKA (reference sequence). Trimming took 3 bases from V and 5 from J; bases not matched to a gene: 9. The length of the CDR3 is 15 residues.

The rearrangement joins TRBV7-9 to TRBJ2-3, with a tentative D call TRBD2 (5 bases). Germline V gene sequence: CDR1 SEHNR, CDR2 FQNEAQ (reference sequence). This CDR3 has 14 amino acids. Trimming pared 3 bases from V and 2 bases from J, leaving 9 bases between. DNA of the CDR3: TGTGCCAGCAGCTTGAGCGGCCTCACAGATACGCAGTATTTT. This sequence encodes CASSLSGLTDTQYF.

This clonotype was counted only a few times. CDR3 sequence reads: CASSQTLGTGDETQYF. For the CDR3, the DNA is TGCGCCAGCAGCCAGACCTTGGGGACAGGGGATGAGACCCAGTACTTC. The gene calls are TRBV4-3 and TRBJ2-5; the match to TRBD1 covers 10 bases. In germline, CDR1 is LGHNA, CDR2 YSLEER. V was clipped by 3 bases and J by 5 bases; unmatched bases: 9. This CDR3 has 16 amino acids.

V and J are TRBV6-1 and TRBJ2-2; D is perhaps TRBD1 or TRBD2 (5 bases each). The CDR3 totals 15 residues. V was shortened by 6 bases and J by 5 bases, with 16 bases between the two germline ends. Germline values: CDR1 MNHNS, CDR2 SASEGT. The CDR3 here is CASRGPGTTTGELFF. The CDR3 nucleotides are TGTGCCAGCAGGGGGCCAGGGACCACAACCGGGGAGCTGTTTTTT.

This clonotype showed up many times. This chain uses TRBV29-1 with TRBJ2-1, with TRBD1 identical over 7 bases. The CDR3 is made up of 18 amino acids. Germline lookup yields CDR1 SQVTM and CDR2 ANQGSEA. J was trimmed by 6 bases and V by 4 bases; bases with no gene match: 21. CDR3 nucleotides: TGCAGCGTTGCCCGGGGCCCACTTCAGGGGGAAGGTAGCAATGAGCAGTTCTTC. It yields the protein CSVARGPLQGEGSNEQFF.

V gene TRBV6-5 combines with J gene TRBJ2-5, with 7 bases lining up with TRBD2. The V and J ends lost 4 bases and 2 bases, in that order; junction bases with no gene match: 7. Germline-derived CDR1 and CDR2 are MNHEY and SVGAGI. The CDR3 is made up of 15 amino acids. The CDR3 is CASSFTGRTQETQYF. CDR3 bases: TGTGCCAGCAGTTTTACCGGGAGGACACAAGAGACCCAGTACTTC.

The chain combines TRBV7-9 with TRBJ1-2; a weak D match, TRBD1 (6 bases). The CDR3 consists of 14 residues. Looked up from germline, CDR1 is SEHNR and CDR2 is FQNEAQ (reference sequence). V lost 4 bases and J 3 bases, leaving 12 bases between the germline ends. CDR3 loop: CASSSTGTDYGYTF. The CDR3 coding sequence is TGTGCCAGCAGCTCAACAGGGACCGACTATGGCTACACCTTC.

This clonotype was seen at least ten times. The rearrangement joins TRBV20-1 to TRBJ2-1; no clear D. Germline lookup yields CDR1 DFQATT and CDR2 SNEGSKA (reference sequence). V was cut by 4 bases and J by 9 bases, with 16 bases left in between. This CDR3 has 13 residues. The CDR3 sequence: CSANRPGYSEQFF. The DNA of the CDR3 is TGCAGTGCTAATCGGCCAGGCTACTCTGAGCAGTTCTTC.

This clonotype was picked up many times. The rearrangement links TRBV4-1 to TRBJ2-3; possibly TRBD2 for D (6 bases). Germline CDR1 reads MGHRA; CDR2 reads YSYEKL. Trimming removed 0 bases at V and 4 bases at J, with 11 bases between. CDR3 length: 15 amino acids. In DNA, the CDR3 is TGCGCCAGCAGCCAAGACGGGCGGGGACCAGATACGCAGTATTTT. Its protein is CASSQDGRGPDTQYF.

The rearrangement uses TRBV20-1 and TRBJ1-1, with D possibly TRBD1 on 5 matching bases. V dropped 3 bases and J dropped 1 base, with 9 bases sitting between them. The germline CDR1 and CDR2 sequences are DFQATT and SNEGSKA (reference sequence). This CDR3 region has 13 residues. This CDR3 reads CSASSQGNTEAFF. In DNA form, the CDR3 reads TGCAGTGCTAGCTCTCAGGGGAACACTGAAGCTTTCTTT.

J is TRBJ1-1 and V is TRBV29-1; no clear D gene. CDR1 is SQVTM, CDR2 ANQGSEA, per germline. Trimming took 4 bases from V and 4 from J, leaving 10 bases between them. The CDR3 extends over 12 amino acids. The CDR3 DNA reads TGCAGCGTTGTAAAGTCATCCACTGAAGCTTTCTTT. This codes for CSVVKSSTEAFF.

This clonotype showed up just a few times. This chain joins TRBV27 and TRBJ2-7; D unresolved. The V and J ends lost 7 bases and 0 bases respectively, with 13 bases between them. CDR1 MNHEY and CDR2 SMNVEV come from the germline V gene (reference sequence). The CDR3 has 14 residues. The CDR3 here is CASNTAYFSYEQYF. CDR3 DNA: TGTGCCAGCAATACGGCATACTTCTCCTACGAGCAGTACTTC.

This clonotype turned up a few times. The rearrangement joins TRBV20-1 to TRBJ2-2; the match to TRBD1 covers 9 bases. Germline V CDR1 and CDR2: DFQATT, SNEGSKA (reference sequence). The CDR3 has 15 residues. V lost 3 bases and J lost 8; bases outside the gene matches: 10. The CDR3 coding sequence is TGCAGTGCTAGTCAGGACAGGGGCGTCCGAGGGGAGCTGTTTTTT. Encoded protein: CSASQDRGVRGELFF.